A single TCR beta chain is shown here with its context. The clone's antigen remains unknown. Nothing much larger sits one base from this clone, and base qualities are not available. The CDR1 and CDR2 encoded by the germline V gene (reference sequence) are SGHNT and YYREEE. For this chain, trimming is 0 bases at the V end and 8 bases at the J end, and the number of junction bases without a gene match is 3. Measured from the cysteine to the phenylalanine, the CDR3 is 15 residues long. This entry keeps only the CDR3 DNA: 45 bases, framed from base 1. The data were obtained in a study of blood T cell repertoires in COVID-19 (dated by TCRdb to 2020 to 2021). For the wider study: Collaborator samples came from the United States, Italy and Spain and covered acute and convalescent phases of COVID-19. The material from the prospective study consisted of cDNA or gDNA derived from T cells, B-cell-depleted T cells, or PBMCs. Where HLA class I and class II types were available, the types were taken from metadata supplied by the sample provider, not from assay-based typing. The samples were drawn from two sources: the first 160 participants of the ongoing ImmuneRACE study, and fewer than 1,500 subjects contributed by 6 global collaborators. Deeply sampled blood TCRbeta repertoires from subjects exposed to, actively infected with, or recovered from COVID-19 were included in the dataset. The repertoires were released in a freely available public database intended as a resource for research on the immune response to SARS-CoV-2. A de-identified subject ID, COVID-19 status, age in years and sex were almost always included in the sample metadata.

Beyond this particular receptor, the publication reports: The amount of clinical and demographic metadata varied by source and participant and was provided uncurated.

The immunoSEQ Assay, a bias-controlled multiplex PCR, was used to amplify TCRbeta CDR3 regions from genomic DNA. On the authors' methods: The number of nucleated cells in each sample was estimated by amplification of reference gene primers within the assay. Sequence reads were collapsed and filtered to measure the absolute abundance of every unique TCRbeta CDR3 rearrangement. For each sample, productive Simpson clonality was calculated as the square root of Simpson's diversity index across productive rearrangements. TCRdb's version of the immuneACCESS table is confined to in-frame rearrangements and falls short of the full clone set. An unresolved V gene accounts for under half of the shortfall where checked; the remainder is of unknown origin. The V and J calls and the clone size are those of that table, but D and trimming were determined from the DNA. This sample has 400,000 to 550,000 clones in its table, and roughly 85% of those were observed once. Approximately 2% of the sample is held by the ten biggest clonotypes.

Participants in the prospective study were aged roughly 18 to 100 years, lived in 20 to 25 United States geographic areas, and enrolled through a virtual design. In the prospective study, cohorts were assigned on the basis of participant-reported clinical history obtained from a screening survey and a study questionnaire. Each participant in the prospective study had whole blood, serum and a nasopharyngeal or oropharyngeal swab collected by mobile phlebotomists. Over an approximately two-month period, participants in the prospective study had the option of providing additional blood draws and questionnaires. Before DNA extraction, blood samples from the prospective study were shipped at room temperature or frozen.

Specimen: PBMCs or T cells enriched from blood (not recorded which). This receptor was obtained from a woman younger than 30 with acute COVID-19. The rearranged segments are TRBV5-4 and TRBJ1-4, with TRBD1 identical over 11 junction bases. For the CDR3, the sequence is CASSLGTGGQEKLFF. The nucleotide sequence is TGTGCCAGCAGCTTGGGGACAGGGGGCCAGGAAAAACTGTTTTTT.